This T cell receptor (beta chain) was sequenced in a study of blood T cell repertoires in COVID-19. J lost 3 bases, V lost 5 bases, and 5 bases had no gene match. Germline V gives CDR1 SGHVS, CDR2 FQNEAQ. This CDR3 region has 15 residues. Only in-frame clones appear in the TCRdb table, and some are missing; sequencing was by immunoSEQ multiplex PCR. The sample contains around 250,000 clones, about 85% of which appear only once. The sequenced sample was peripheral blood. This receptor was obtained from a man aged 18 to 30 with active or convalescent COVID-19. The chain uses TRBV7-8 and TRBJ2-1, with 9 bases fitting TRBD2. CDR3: CASSLRREGYNEQFF. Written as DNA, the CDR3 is TGTGCCAGCAGCCTACGGCGGGAGGGCTACAATGAGCAGTTCTTC.